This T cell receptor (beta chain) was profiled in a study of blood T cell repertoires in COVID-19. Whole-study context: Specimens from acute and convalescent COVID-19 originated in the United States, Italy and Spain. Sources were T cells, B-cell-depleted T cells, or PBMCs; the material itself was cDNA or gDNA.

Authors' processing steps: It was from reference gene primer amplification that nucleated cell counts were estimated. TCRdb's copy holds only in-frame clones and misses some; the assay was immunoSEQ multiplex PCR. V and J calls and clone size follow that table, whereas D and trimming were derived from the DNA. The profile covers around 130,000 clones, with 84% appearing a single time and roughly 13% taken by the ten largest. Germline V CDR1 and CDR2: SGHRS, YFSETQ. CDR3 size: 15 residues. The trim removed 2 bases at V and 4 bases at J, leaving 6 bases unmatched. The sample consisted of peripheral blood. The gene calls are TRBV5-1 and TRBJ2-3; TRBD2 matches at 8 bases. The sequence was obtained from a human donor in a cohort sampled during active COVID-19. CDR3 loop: CASSLVGRGADTQYF. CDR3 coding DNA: TGCGCCAGCAGCTTAGTCGGGCGGGGGGCAGATACGCAGTATTTT. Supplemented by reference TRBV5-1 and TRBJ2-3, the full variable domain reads KAGVTQTPRYLIKTRGQQVTLSCSPISGHRSVSWYQQTPGQGLQFLFEYFSETQRNKGNFPGRFSGRQFSNSRSEMNVSTLELGDSALYLCASSLVGRGADTQYFGPGTRLTVL.